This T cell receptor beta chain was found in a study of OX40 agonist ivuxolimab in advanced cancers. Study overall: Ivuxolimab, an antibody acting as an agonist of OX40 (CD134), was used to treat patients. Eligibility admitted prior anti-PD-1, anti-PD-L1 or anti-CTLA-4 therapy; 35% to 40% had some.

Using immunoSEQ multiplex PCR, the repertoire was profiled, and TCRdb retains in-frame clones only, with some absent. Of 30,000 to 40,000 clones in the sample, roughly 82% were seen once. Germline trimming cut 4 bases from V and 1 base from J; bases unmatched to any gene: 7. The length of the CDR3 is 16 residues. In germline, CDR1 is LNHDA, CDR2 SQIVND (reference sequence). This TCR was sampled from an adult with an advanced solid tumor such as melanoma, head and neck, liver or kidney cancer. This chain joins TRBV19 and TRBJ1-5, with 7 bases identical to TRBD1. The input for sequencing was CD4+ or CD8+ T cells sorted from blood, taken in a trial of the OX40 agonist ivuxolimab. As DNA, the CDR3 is TGTGCCAGTAGTAAGACAGGGAGGGTAAGCAATCAGCCCCAGCATTTT. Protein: CASSKTGRVSNQPQHF.